These 27 T cell receptor beta chains share one sample of origin, sequenced in a study of cytomegalovirus exposure and HLA in healthy donors. The PCR ran on 60 Vbeta and 13 Jbeta primers. Sequencing used immunoSEQ multiplex PCR; TCRdb keeps in-frame clones, though not all of them. The sample includes approximately 97,000 clones, under 90% seen only once; the top ten take about 3.9%. Sequencing used PBMCs. The receptors stem from a woman in her 70s in good health and CMV-seropositive.

The chain combines TRBV6-5 with TRBJ1-1, with D tentatively TRBD1 (6 bases). Germline V lookup: CDR1 MNHEY, CDR2 SVGAGI. This CDR3 contains 15 residues. Trimming stripped 4 bases from V and 3 bases from J, with 15 bases between. CDR3 region: CASSLAGVWDTEAFF. CDR3 nucleotide sequence: TGTGCCAGCAGTTTGGCAGGGGTTTGGGACACTGAAGCTTTCTTT.

J is TRBJ2-7 and V is TRBV10-3, with a weak D call TRBD1 (6 bases). This CDR3 is built from 18 residues. Germline V gene sequence: CDR1 ENHRY, CDR2 SYGVKD. Trimming cost V 4 bases and J 3 bases, with 25 bases left between them. Here the CDR3 reads CAISGRQDPLDFGYEQYF. The CDR3, as DNA: TGTGCCATCAGTGGGAGACAGGACCCATTAGATTTTGGCTACGAGCAGTACTTC.

The chain combines TRBV7-3 with TRBJ2-3; D may be TRBD2 (5 bases). Looked up from germline, CDR1 is SGHTA and CDR2 is FQGTGA. The CDR3 is 16 amino acids. V lost 5 bases, J lost 1 base, and 16 bases lay in between. The chain's CDR3 is CASSDGVGFRTDTQYF. The CDR3 nucleotides are TGTGCCAGCAGCGACGGGGTGGGATTCCGCACAGATACGCAGTATTTT.

This clone has a single count. The V gene is TRBV6-6, the J gene TRBJ2-6; D remains ambiguous. Trimming took off 6 bases at V and 0 bases at J, with 9 bases between the two ends. CDR3 length equals 15 residues. Germline CDR1 reads MNHNY; CDR2 reads SVGAGI (reference sequence). The chain's CDR3 is CASRLSRSGANVLTF. CDR3 nucleotide sequence: TGTGCCAGCAGACTATCACGCTCTGGGGCCAACGTCCTGACTTTC.

This clone was picked up a small number of times. The V call is TRBV2, the J call TRBJ2-7; TRBD2 matches 7 bases. The CDR3 spans 16 residues. The J segment lost 5 bases and the V segment lost 5 bases, leaving 15 bases of the junction unmatched. CDR1 and CDR2 (germline): SNHLY, FYNNEI. CDR3 loop: CASSPLGGGATHEQYF. The CDR3 DNA reads as TGTGCCAGCAGTCCCCTGGGGGGAGGGGCAACCCACGAGCAGTACTTC.

This clone was observed a handful of times. This chain joins TRBV4-3 and TRBJ1-3; D is unresolved. Germline loops: CDR1 LGHNA, CDR2 YSLEER. The germline V and J ends were trimmed by 0 bases and 0 bases, with 12 bases remaining between them. The length of the CDR3 is 17 residues. The CDR3: CASSQESSRVSGNTIYF. The DNA for the CDR3 is TGCGCCAGCAGCCAAGAAAGCTCGCGGGTCTCTGGAAACACCATATATTTT.

The V gene is TRBV5-5, the J gene TRBJ2-3, with 11 bases that match TRBD2. Losses at the gene ends were 4 bases for V and 2 bases for J; bases not matched to a gene: 6. This CDR3 region has 16 residues. CDR1 is SGHKS and CDR2 is YYEKEE in the germline V gene (reference sequence). The CDR3 DNA is TGTGCCAGCAGCCTTCCGACTAGCGGGAACACAGATACGCAGTATTTT. It translates to CASSLPTSGNTDTQYF. Variable domain in full (rest from reference TRBV5-5 and TRBJ2-3): DAGVTQSPTHLIKTRGQQVTLRCSPISGHKSVSWYQQVLGQGPQFIFQYYEKEERGRGNFPDRFSARQFPNYSSELNVNALLLGDSALYLCASSLPTSGNTDTQYFGPGTRLTVL.

The chain has TRBV30 and TRBJ2-1, with 12 bases that match TRBD2. This CDR3 spans 16 amino acids. Germline V gene data show CDR1 as GTSNPN and CDR2 as SVGIG (reference sequence). Trimming at V came to 4 bases and at J to 0 bases, leaving 4 bases not matched to a gene. The CDR3 DNA follows: TGTGCCTGGACTAGCGGGAGGGGGGTCTCCTACAATGAGCAGTTCTTC. This encodes CAWTSGRGVSYNEQFF.

The chain joins TRBV30 to TRBJ2-5; D is possibly TRBD2 (5 bases). The V end lost 0 bases, the J end lost 5 bases, and 10 bases lay between the germline ends. The CDR3 has 13 residues. Germline CDR1 and CDR2: GTSNPN and SVGIG (reference sequence). In DNA, the CDR3 is TGTGCCTGGAGTGTAACCGGGATGGAGACCCAGTACTTC. Protein sequence: CAWSVTGMETQYF.

The chain links TRBV7-9 to TRBJ1-1, with 9 nucleotides matching TRBD1. The CDR3 is 14 residues long. Germline V gene data show CDR1 as SEHNR and CDR2 as FQNEAQ (reference sequence). Trimming took 3 bases from V and 3 from J; bases not matched to a gene: 2. Here the CDR3 reads CASSFRDRDTEAFF. DNA of the CDR3: TGTGCCAGCAGCTTCCGGGACAGGGACACTGAAGCTTTCTTT.

J is TRBJ1-2 and V is TRBV30; no reliable D call. Germline-derived CDR1 and CDR2 are GTSNPN and SVGIG (reference sequence). The CDR3 is 13 residues long. V was cut by 0 bases and J by 8 bases, with 13 bases left in between. The CDR3 coding sequence is TGTGCCTGGAGTGTTCGTGGCCCCGGGGGCTACACCTTC. This translates into CAWSVRGPGGYTF.

CDR3 coding DNA: TGTGCCAGCTCACCGGGACACACCCAGCCCCAGCATTTT. It translates to CASSPGHTQPQHF. The chain uses TRBV18 and TRBJ1-5; tentatively, D is TRBD1 (6 bases). The CDR3 extends over 13 amino acids. The V and J ends lost 3 bases and 7 bases respectively, with 10 bases between them. Germline V CDR1 and CDR2: KGHSH, LQKENI.

The V call is TRBV19, the J call TRBJ1-2; D gene uncertain. The germline V gene encodes CDR1 LNHDA and CDR2 SQIVND (reference sequence). CDR3 length: 13 residues. The V and J ends lost 3 bases and 2 bases respectively, with 7 bases between them. The CDR3 loop reads CASSIKPNYGYTF. The CDR3 nucleotides read TGTGCCAGTAGTATTAAGCCGAACTATGGCTACACCTTC.

The count of this clone is one. This chain connects TRBV11-2 to TRBJ2-5, with TRBD1 as a possible D gene (5 bases). TRBJ2-7 matches the DNA end more closely, so the J call is doubtful. The germline V gene has CDR1 SGHAT and CDR2 FQNNGV. The CDR3 covers 15 residues. CDR3 DNA: TGTGCCAGCAGCTTAGCACAGGCGGCCTTCTACGAGCAGTACTTC. Its translation: CASSLAQAAFYEQYF.

The V call is TRBV7-2, the J call TRBJ1-3, with 7 bases matching TRBD1. The V gene's germline CDR1 is SGHTA and CDR2 FQGNSA. The CDR3 has 17 amino acids. The V segment lost 5 bases and the J segment 4 bases; nucleotides outside the gene matches: 14. In nucleotides, the CDR3 is TGTGCCAGCAGCCCTACCCCAGGGGGTATGTCCGGAAACACCATATATTTT. Translating gives CASSPTPGGMSGNTIYF.

The chain links TRBV11-2 to TRBJ2-1; possibly TRBD2 for D (6 bases). Trimming removed 8 bases from V and 7 bases from J, with 15 bases in between. Germline V gives CDR1 SGHAT, CDR2 FQNNGV. CDR3 length: 13 amino acids. The CDR3 sequence: CASRQRERNEQFF. Written as DNA, the CDR3 is TGTGCCAGCCGCCAACGGGAGAGGAATGAGCAGTTCTTC.

This clone appeared a few times. The V call is TRBV5-6, the J call TRBJ2-7; the match to TRBD1 covers 8 bases. The CDR3 covers 15 residues. Germline CDR1 SGHDT, CDR2 YYEEEE. V lost 2 bases to trimming and J lost 3 bases; unmatched junction nucleotides: 7. The CDR3 DNA follows: TGTGCCAGCAGCTTAAGCGGACAGGGACTCTACGAGCAGTACTTC. Amino acids: CASSLSGQGLYEQYF.

The genes are TRBV5-1 and TRBJ1-1, with D unresolved. The CDR3 spans 11 residues. Germline values: CDR1 SGHRS, CDR2 YFSETQ. Trimming shortened V by 4 bases and J by 4 bases, and 5 bases separated the two germline ends. Written as DNA, the CDR3 is TGCGCCAGCAGCGGGAGCACTGAAGCTTTCTTT. The encoded protein is CASSGSTEAFF.

A few counts support this clone. The CDR3 loop is CASSPSGSGNTIYF. As DNA, the CDR3 is TGTGCCAGCAGCCCCTCAGGGTCTGGAAACACCATATATTTT. The chain recombines TRBV7-9 with TRBJ1-3; D is possibly TRBD1 (5 bases). Trimming pared 5 bases from V and 1 base from J, leaving 9 bases between. Germline loops: CDR1 SEHNR, CDR2 FQNEAQ (reference sequence). This CDR3 is 14 amino acids long.

V and J are TRBV15 and TRBJ2-1; D perhaps matches TRBD2 (5 bases). Germline loops: CDR1 LNHNV, CDR2 YYDKDF (reference sequence). The V end was cut by 4 bases, the J end by 2 bases, with 9 bases between. This CDR3 has 14 residues. The CDR3 region is CATSNDYTYNEQFF. CDR3 in DNA: TGTGCCACCAGCAACGACTACACCTACAATGAGCAGTTCTTC.

The CDR3 reads CASSKGGQPQETQYF. CDR3 nucleotides: TGTGCCAGCAGCAAAGGGGGACAGCCACAAGAGACCCAGTACTTC. The chain recombines TRBV21-1 with TRBJ2-5; the table's TRBD1 call for D was not verified on the DNA. TRBV21-1 represents a pseudogene. The CDR3 has 15 amino acids.

A few counts support this clone. The genes are TRBV5-1 and TRBJ1-1; D gene ambiguous. The CDR3 extends over 14 amino acids. The V end lost 0 bases, the J end lost 1 base, and 7 bases lay between the germline ends. In germline, CDR1 is SGHRS, CDR2 YFSETQ. CDR3 sequence reads: CASSLAVGNTEAFF. The CDR3 DNA follows: TGCGCCAGCAGCTTGGCCGTCGGGAACACTGAAGCTTTCTTT. Drawing the rest from reference TRBV5-1 and TRBJ1-1, the complete variable domain is KAGVTQTPRYLIKTRGQQVTLSCSPISGHRSVSWYQQTPGQGLQFLFEYFSETQRNKGNFPGRFSGRQFSNSRSEMNVSTLELGDSALYLCASSLAVGNTEAFFGQGTRLTVV.

This sequence joins TRBV21-1 and TRBJ2-1; the table's D call TRBD1 went unverified against the DNA. TRBV21-1 is assigned pseudogene status. The CDR3 is 18 residues long. The CDR3 nucleotides read TGTGCCAGCAGCAAACAGGGGGACAGGGATTTTATTTCAAATGAGCAGTTCTTC. It encodes CASSKQGDRDFISNEQFF.

The CDR3 bases are TGCGCCAGCAGCTTGGGCATACTAGCGGGGGACCGATACGAGCAGTACTTC. Protein: CASSLGILAGDRYEQYF. The chain couples TRBV5-1 to TRBJ2-7, with 11 bases matching TRBD2. The V segment lost 0 bases and the J segment 4 bases; nucleotides outside the gene matches: 9. Germline V gene lookup returns CDR1 SGHRS and CDR2 YFSETQ. This CDR3 is built from 17 residues.

This chain links TRBV28 with TRBJ2-5; 9 bases line up with TRBD2. The germline V gene has CDR1 MDHEN and CDR2 SYDVKM. J gave up 10 bases and V 6 bases, and 15 bases lay outside the gene matches. This CDR3 has 15 residues. CDR3 region: CASSHPTGTSSFQYF. DNA of the CDR3: TGTGCCAGCAGCCACCCGACCGGGACTAGCAGTTTCCAGTACTTC.

The rearrangement links TRBV27 to TRBJ2-7, with 7 bases identical to TRBD1. Per the germline V gene, CDR1 is MNHEY and CDR2 is SMNVEV (reference sequence). This CDR3 comprises 15 residues. V gave up 5 bases and J gave up 1 base; unmatched junction bases: 8. CDR3 sequence reads: CASSIRPQGSYEQYF. The CDR3, as DNA: TGTGCCAGCAGTATCCGTCCACAGGGGTCCTACGAGCAGTACTTC.

The chain couples TRBV2 to TRBJ2-7, with 7 bases fitting TRBD1. Germline CDR1 SNHLY, CDR2 FYNNEI. The CDR3 is 15 residues long. Trimming at V came to 6 bases and at J to 3 bases, leaving 11 bases not matched to a gene. CDR3 loop: CASREKGAVGYEQYF. The CDR3 DNA is TGTGCCAGCAGGGAAAAGGGGGCAGTTGGCTACGAGCAGTACTTC.